Below are 24 T cell receptor beta chains sequenced from a single sample in a study of T-cell memory formation after mild COVID-19. TCRdb independently ran MiXCR on the 5' RACE reads; one entry per CDR3 protein. The data show 150,000 to 200,000 distinct CDR3 sequences, over 10% seen once. The specimen was PBMCs or a T cell subset sorted from them (not recorded which). These receptor sequences come from a man between 18 and 29 years old who had mild COVID-19 (a few samples of this study predate the infection). Cell type and time point are not known.

This chain uses TRBV5-5 with TRBJ2-7; D possibly corresponds to TRBD2 (6 bases). The CDR3 totals 12 residues. The germline V gene encodes CDR1 SGHKS and CDR2 YYEKEE (reference sequence). The V gene lost 3 bases and the J gene lost 6 bases, with 10 bases spanning the gap. DNA of the CDR3: TGTGCCAGCAGCTCGTTCGGGGGCGAGCAGTACGTC. Encoded protein: CASSSFGGEQYV.

Within the sample, this clonotype is medium-sized (0.01 to 0.1%). The J gene is TRBJ2-5, the V gene TRBV6-2 or TRBV6-3; TRBD2 aligns across 7 bases. The CDR3 is 14 residues long. Germline-derived CDR1 and CDR2 are MNHEY and SVGEGT. Trimming took 2 bases from V and 4 from J; bases not matched to a gene: 4. DNA for the CDR3: TGTGCCAGCAGTTACGAGGGAGGGGTAGAGACCCAGTACTTC. Its protein is CASSYEGGVETQYF.

V is TRBV2 and J is TRBJ2-7; a weak D match, TRBD2 (6 bases). Germline CDR1 SNHLY, CDR2 FYNNEI. This CDR3 has 15 amino acids. Deletions cut 3 bases from V and 2 bases from J, with 14 bases between. The CDR3 is CASSDSQLAPYEQYF. Here the CDR3 DNA reads TGTGCCAGCAGTGACAGCCAACTAGCACCCTACGAGCAGTACTTC.

The chain couples TRBV19 to TRBJ2-1; TRBD2 agrees at 8 bases. With 4 bases clipped from V and 2 bases from J, the junction kept 7 bases outside the gene matches. The CDR3 contains 16 residues. In germline, CDR1 is LNHDA, CDR2 SQIVND (reference sequence). DNA for the CDR3: TGTGCCAGTAGTAAGCGAGCGGGGGATACCTACAATGAGCAGTTCTTC. Residues: CASSKRAGDTYNEQFF.

The chain has TRBV6-5 and TRBJ1-1, with no clear D. This CDR3 region has 12 residues. Germline V gene lookup returns CDR1 MNHEY and CDR2 SVGAGI. Trimming left V 6 bases short and J 10 bases short, with 15 bases between. The CDR3 loop reads CASSPQGRTAFF. The CDR3 region has the DNA TGTGCCAGCAGCCCCCAAGGGAGGACAGCTTTCTTT.

The V and J genes are TRBV6-5 and TRBJ2-3; tentatively, D is TRBD2 (6 bases). V was clipped by 2 bases and J by 6 bases, with 18 bases between them. Germline assignment: CDR1 MNHEY and CDR2 SVGAGI. CDR3 length equals 16 residues. For the CDR3, the DNA is TGTGCCAGCAGTTACCTTGAACGGGGACTGAGGGATACGCAGTATTTT. It is translated as CASSYLERGLRDTQYF.

The chain combines TRBV5-6 with TRBJ1-3; no clear D gene. The CDR3 extends over 12 amino acids. Germline V gives CDR1 SGHDT, CDR2 YYEEEE. Trimming took off 4 bases at V and 3 bases at J, with 5 bases between the two ends. CDR3 bases: TGTGCCAGCAGCAATAATGGAAACACCATATATTTT. This translates into CASSNNGNTIYF.

This clonotype was seen ten or more times. The genes are TRBV7-9 and TRBJ2-2; D might be TRBD1 (6 bases). This CDR3 comprises 14 residues. The germline V and J ends were trimmed by 5 bases and 1 base, with 8 bases remaining between them. Germline V gives CDR1 SEHNR, CDR2 FQNEAQ (reference sequence). CDR3 residues: CASSRQENTGELFF. For the CDR3, the DNA is TGTGCCAGCAGCCGACAGGAGAACACCGGGGAGCTGTTTTTT. The full variable domain, in which reference TRBV7-9 and TRBJ2-2 provide the parts outside the CDR3, is DTGVSQNPRHKITKRGQNVTFRCDPISEHNRLYWYRQTLGQGPEFLTYFQNEAQLEKSRLLSDRFSAERPKGSFSTLEIQRTEQGDSAMYLCASSRQENTGELFFGEGSRLTVL.

This clonotype was seen more than once but under ten times. J is TRBJ2-1 and V is TRBV20-1; D is ambiguous. The CDR3 covers 13 residues. CDR1 and CDR2 from the germline V gene are DFQATT and SNEGSKA (reference sequence). The V end was cut by 3 bases, the J end by 6 bases, with 12 bases between. The CDR3, as DNA: TGCAGTGCTAGTCGACTCGAAAGCAATGAGCAGTTCTTC. Translation gives CSASRLESNEQFF.

The chain has TRBV6-2 or TRBV6-3 and TRBJ2-7; the D call may be TRBD1 or TRBD2 (5 bases each). Trimming took off 5 bases at V and 4 bases at J, with 18 bases between the two ends. Looked up from germline, CDR1 is MNHEY and CDR2 is SVGEGT. There are 15 residues in the CDR3. In DNA, the CDR3 is TGTGCCAGCAGTCAACCGGGACGGAGATTATACGAGCAGTACTTC. Translated: CASSQPGRRLYEQYF.

This clonotype has more than one count but fewer than ten. The chain is built from TRBV7-2 and TRBJ1-1, with 8 bases aligning to TRBD1. The trim removed 7 bases at V and 3 bases at J, leaving 7 bases unmatched. Germline CDR1 and CDR2: SGHTA and FQGNSA. This CDR3 region has 14 residues. This CDR3 is CASNPGGRYTEAFF. CDR3 in DNA: TGTGCCAGCAACCCAGGGGGCAGGTACACTGAAGCTTTCTTT.

The chain employs TRBV20-1 and TRBJ1-1; D might be TRBD1 (5 bases). Germline V lookup: CDR1 DFQATT, CDR2 SNEGSKA (reference sequence). Deletions cut 2 bases from V and 3 bases from J, with 13 bases between. This CDR3 region has 14 residues. CDR3 loop: CSARNPRGDTEAFF. CDR3 nucleotide sequence: TGCAGTGCTAGAAATCCCAGAGGGGACACTGAAGCTTTCTTT.

The chain joins TRBV19 to TRBJ1-5; TRBD1 aligns across 7 bases. V lost 8 bases and J lost 5; bases outside the gene matches: 3. Germline V gives CDR1 LNHDA, CDR2 SQIVND (reference sequence). This CDR3 is 12 amino acids long. CDR3 in amino acids: CASRQGYQPQHF. CDR3 bases: TGTGCCAGTCGACAGGGATATCAGCCCCAGCATTTT.

The chain couples TRBV19 to TRBJ2-5; 8 bases agree with TRBD2. CDR3 length: 13 amino acids. With 10 bases clipped from V and 4 bases from J, the junction kept 8 bases outside the gene matches. The germline gives CDR1 LNHDA, CDR2 SQIVND (reference sequence). CDR3 bases: TGTGCCACCGCGGGGGGCAGTCGAGAGACCCAGTACTTC. Amino acid sequence: CATAGGSRETQYF. The full variable domain, completed using reference TRBV19 and TRBJ2-5, is DGGITQSPKYLFRKEGQNVTLSCEQNLNHDAMYWYRQDPGQGLRLIYYSQIVNDFQKGDIAEGYSVSREKKESFPLTVTSAQKNPTAFYLCATAGGSRETQYFGPGTRLLVL.

The chain is built from TRBV29-1 and TRBJ1-2; no reliable D call. Per germline, CDR1 SQVTM and CDR2 ANQGSEA. The CDR3 covers 16 residues. V lost 3 bases, J lost 2 bases, and 19 bases lay in between. The CDR3 coding sequence is TGCAGCGTTGATCCGACTTACTCGATTAACAACTATGGCTACACCTTC. It yields the protein CSVDPTYSINNYGYTF.

In this sample, this clonotype turned up many times. The rearrangement links TRBV15 to TRBJ1-1; D is undetermined. This CDR3 comprises 15 residues. V was clipped by 0 bases and J by 1 base, with 9 bases between them. CDR1 and CDR2 (germline): LNHNV, YYDKDF (reference sequence). Here the CDR3 DNA reads TGTGCCACCAGCAGAGAGGGGTCTGGGAACACTGAAGCTTTCTTT. Amino acids: CATSREGSGNTEAFF.

This clonotype came up a few times. The rearrangement uses TRBV20-1 and TRBJ2-3, with D hard to call. With 0 bases removed from V and 5 bases from J, the gap between germline ends came to 9 bases. This CDR3 is 13 amino acids long. Germline V lookup: CDR1 DFQATT, CDR2 SNEGSKA (reference sequence). CDR3 loop: CSARDPVVDTQYF. In DNA, the CDR3 is TGCAGTGCTAGAGATCCCGTGGTAGATACGCAGTATTTT.

CDR3: CAWIQSYEQYF. Here the CDR3 DNA reads TGTGCCTGGATACAGTCCTACGAGCAGTACTTC. J is TRBJ2-7 and V is TRBV30; D is uncertain. CDR3 length: 11 amino acids. Germline V gene lookup returns CDR1 GTSNPN and CDR2 SVGIG (reference sequence). V lost 4 bases and J 1 base, leaving 5 bases between the germline ends.

The rearrangement links TRBV7-3 to TRBJ2-3; TRBD1 is a possible D gene (5 bases). Per germline, CDR1 SGHTA and CDR2 FQGTGA. V gave up 4 bases and J gave up 4 bases, with 9 bases separating them. CDR3 length: 13 residues. CDR3 in DNA: TGTGCCAGCAGCTCGGTAGGGGCAGATACGCAGTATTTT. This codes for CASSSVGADTQYF.

This clonotype was detected only a few times. The chain carries TRBV19 and TRBJ2-2; 9 nucleotides match TRBD1. Germline CDR1 reads LNHDA; CDR2 reads SQIVND (reference sequence). Losses at the gene ends were 6 bases for V and 3 bases for J; bases not matched to a gene: 2. The CDR3 contains 14 residues. This CDR3 reads CASRWTGDTGELFF. The CDR3 region has the DNA TGTGCCAGTAGGTGGACAGGGGACACCGGGGAGCTGTTTTTT.

A few counts support this clonotype. This rearrangement joins TRBV7-2 to TRBJ1-1, with D tentatively TRBD1 (5 bases). Germline V gene sequence: CDR1 SGHTA, CDR2 FQGNSA. The CDR3 consists of 15 residues. V gave up 2 bases and J gave up 0 bases, with 10 bases separating them. CDR3 in DNA: TGTGCCAGCAGCTTATTTACGGGACTGAACACTGAAGCTTTCTTT. The encoded protein is CASSLFTGLNTEAFF.

V gene TRBV4-3 combines with J gene TRBJ1-3; possible D gene TRBD1, 5 bases. With 1 base removed from V and 2 bases from J, the gap between germline ends came to 12 bases. The CDR3 is made up of 16 amino acids. CDR1 is LGHNA and CDR2 is YSLEER in the germline V gene. The CDR3 DNA sequence: TGCGCCAGCAGCCAAGGTCGGCAGGACACTGGAAACACCATATATTTT. Its translation: CASSQGRQDTGNTIYF.

The V gene is TRBV20-1, the J gene TRBJ2-5, with D possibly matching TRBD2 (5 bases). The germline V gene encodes CDR1 DFQATT and CDR2 SNEGSKA (reference sequence). CDR3 length: 17 residues. V lost 0 bases and J 2 bases, leaving 19 bases between the germline ends. CDR3 sequence reads: CSARDGLTTTNQETQYF. Here the CDR3 DNA reads TGCAGTGCTAGAGACGGGTTGACTACAACCAATCAAGAGACCCAGTACTTC.

This sequence joins TRBV11-1 and TRBJ2-7; perhaps TRBD1 as D (7 bases). CDR1 and CDR2 from the germline V gene are SGHAT and FQDESV (reference sequence). V was clipped by 5 bases and J by 4 bases, with 18 bases between them. The CDR3 runs to 15 residues. The CDR3 bases are TGTGCCAGCAGCCTCTACTCAGGGGGGAAGTACGAGCAGTACTTC. Translating gives CASSLYSGGKYEQYF.